These 5 T cell receptor beta chains came from one sample sequenced in a study of blood T cell repertoires in COVID-19. The repertoire was sequenced with immunoSEQ multiplex PCR; TCRdb's copy has only in-frame clones and lacks some. The sample contains about 130,000 clones, around 86% of which appear only once. The sample was peripheral blood. These receptors came from a man older than 75 with active or convalescent COVID-19.

The V call is TRBV27, the J call TRBJ2-3, with D possibly TRBD1 on 6 matching bases. CDR3 length: 15 amino acids. Germline V gene lookup returns CDR1 MNHEY and CDR2 SMNVEV (reference sequence). Trimming took off 6 bases at V and 0 bases at J, with 13 bases between the two ends. The CDR3 DNA follows: TGTGCCAGCAGCTACCGGGACACTAGCACAGATACGCAGTATTTT. Amino acid sequence: CASSYRDTSTDTQYF.

The chain carries TRBV3-1 (or the pseudogene TRBV3-2) and TRBJ2-7; D might be TRBD2 (6 bases). Germline V gene sequence: CDR1 LGHDT, CDR2 YNNKEL (reference sequence). V lost 0 bases and J 12 bases, leaving 18 bases between the germline ends. The CDR3 has 14 amino acids. In nucleotides, the CDR3 is TGTGCCAGCAGCCAAGAAGCGAGGAACGGAGGGCGGTACTTC. Protein: CASSQEARNGGRYF.

V and J are TRBV7-9 and TRBJ2-1; 16 bases are a match to TRBD2. The ends lost 5 bases at V and 6 bases at J; junction bases unmatched: 4. The CDR3 is 16 residues long. Looked up from germline, CDR1 is SEHNR and CDR2 is FQNEAQ (reference sequence). CDR3 in amino acids: CASSKGTSGGANEQFF. As DNA, the CDR3 is TGTGCCAGCAGCAAAGGGACTAGCGGGGGGGCCAATGAGCAGTTCTTC.

The rearrangement joins TRBV11-2 to TRBJ2-1; 7 bases are a match to TRBD1. V trimming: 5 bases; J trimming: 8 bases; junction bases outside the gene matches: 12. In germline, CDR1 is SGHAT, CDR2 FQNNGV. CDR3 length equals 15 residues. The CDR3 here is CASSLLGGSVDEQFF. The DNA of the CDR3 is TGTGCCAGCAGCCTGCTAGGGGGCTCTGTAGATGAGCAGTTCTTC.

The chain is built from TRBV4-2 and TRBJ1-5, with D perhaps matching TRBD1 (5 bases). Germline CDR1 reads LGHNA; CDR2 reads YNFKEQ. There are 16 residues in the CDR3. V was trimmed by 1 base and J by 2 bases, leaving 12 bases between them. CDR3 amino acids: CASSQGRRGGNQPQHF. The CDR3 DNA reads TGTGCCAGCAGCCAAGGCCGAAGGGGTGGCAATCAGCCCCAGCATTTT.